This record covers a single T cell receptor (beta chain). This entry is derived from a study of Ad26.COV2.S vaccination and SARS-CoV-2 variants. Across the whole study: Once or twice, 56 days apart, Ad26.COV2.S was delivered intramuscularly.

V was shortened by 4 bases and J by 4 bases, with 12 bases between the two germline ends. The length of the CDR3 is 14 residues. Germline V gene data show CDR1 as LNHDA and CDR2 as SQIVND (reference sequence). The treatment here: 15 to 20 received Ad26.COV2.S at low or high dose, single or two shots; 5 received placebo; per-sample allocation not given. Sampling was done on day 63 after the first vaccine or placebo injection. Produced via immunoSEQ multiplex PCR; TCRdb's table is partial and in-frame only. The data contain 200,000 to 300,000 clones, 70% to 90% of them singletons. The source material was peripheral blood, sampled in a trial of Ad26.COV2.S vaccine versus placebo. V and J are TRBV19 and TRBJ2-3, with D unclear. This TCR was sampled from a person between 18 and 65 years old who received the Ad26.COV2.S COVID-19 vaccine or a placebo. The CDR3 reads CASSTRHAPDTQYF. DNA for the CDR3: TGTGCCAGTAGTACTAGGCATGCCCCAGATACGCAGTATTTT.